Listed below are T cell receptor beta chains from one sample, sequenced in a study of cytomegalovirus exposure and HLA in healthy donors. TCRdb's copy holds only in-frame clones and misses some; the assay was immunoSEQ multiplex PCR. In the table there are 90,000 to 150,000 clones, approximately 80% of which are singletons. Sequenced input: PBMCs. The receptors stem from a man aged 35-49 years in good health and CMV-seropositive. Each CDR3 is given with its conserved first and last residue. D genes are given only for firm matches. For some rows the clone size is stated as once, few or many, or as a class when expanded; others skip it.

d_call clone_size j_call v_call cdr3_aa cdr3_nt
TRBD1 - TRBJ2-7 TRBV18 CASSLSGTGVHEQYF TGTGCCAGCTCGCTCTCCGGGACAGGGGTACACGAGCAGTACTTC
TRBD1 - TRBJ1-2 TRBV7-3 CASSLTGGEPGYTF TGTGCCAGCAGCTTGACAGGGGGCGAACCTGGCTACACCTTC
- - TRBJ2-7 TRBV20-1 CSARQTYEQYF TGCAGTGCTAGACAAACCTACGAGCAGTACTTC
TRBD1 - TRBJ2-7 TRBV13 CASSLAQGASYEQYF TGTGCCAGCAGCTTAGCGCAGGGGGCGAGCTACGAGCAGTACTTC
TRBD1 - TRBJ2-7 TRBV23-1 CASSHEGQGTGEQYF TGCGCCAGCAGTCACGAGGGACAGGGGACGGGGGAGCAGTACTTC
TRBD2 - TRBJ2-2 TRBV19 CASLSRSGGRAGELFF TGTGCCAGCCTATCGAGGAGCGGGGGGAGGGCCGGGGAGCTGTTTTTT
TRBD1 - TRBJ1-6 TRBV5-1 CASSLGQYFSPLHF TGCGCCAGCAGCCTGGGACAGTATTTTTCACCCCTCCACTTT
- - TRBJ1-2 TRBV7-2 CASLVWVSGGYTF TGTGCCAGCCTTGTATGGGTTTCGGGTGGCTACACCTTC
- - TRBJ2-3 TRBV2 CASRSGGSTDTQYF TGTGCCAGCCGGAGCGGAGGGAGCACAGATACGCAGTATTTT
TRBD1 - TRBJ1-4 TRBV18 CASSPQGQTHTKNEKLFF TGTGCCAGCTCACCACAGGGACAGACTCATACCAAGAATGAAAAACTGTTTTTT
TRBD1 - TRBJ2-2 TRBV11-1 CASSSGGAAGELFF TGTGCCAGCAGCTCAGGGGGCGCCGCCGGGGAGCTGTTTTTT
TRBD2 - TRBJ2-3 TRBV7-9 CASSSGLAGGTDTQYF TGTGCCAGCAGCTCGGGACTAGCGGGGGGCACAGATACGCAGTATTTT
TRBD2 - TRBJ2-3 TRBV7-8 CASSRTTSGTTDTQYF TGTGCCAGCAGCCGGACGACTAGCGGGACCACAGATACGCAGTATTTT
- - TRBJ2-3 TRBV6-5 CASSYSDSSTDTQYF TGTGCCAGCAGTTACTCGGACAGTAGCACAGATACGCAGTATTTT
TRBD1 - TRBJ1-2 TRBV5-6 CASSPLGQGAPRYGYTF TGTGCCAGCAGTCCCCTCGGACAGGGGGCCCCCCGCTATGGCTACACCTTC
- - TRBJ2-1 TRBV5-4 CASSFGVAAYNEQFF TGTGCCAGCAGCTTCGGGGTAGCGGCCTACAATGAGCAGTTCTTC
TRBD2 - TRBJ2-1 TRBV5-1 CASSLTSGGAGNEQFF TGCGCCAGCAGCTTGACTAGCGGGGGGGCGGGGAATGAGCAGTTCTTC
- - TRBJ1-5 TRBV11-1 CASSQDRTQPQHF TGTGCCAGCAGCCAAGACAGGACCCAGCCCCAGCATTTT
TRBD1 once TRBJ1-5 TRBV28 CAGGTGGSERPQHF TGTGCCGGGGGGACAGGGGGCTCTGAGAGGCCCCAGCATTTT
- few TRBJ1-2 TRBV7-9 CSSSFGSGERDGYTF TGTTCCAGCAGCTTCGGAAGCGGGGAGAGGGATGGCTACACCTTC
TRBD1 - TRBJ1-2 TRBV28 CASRPRDREGYTF TGTGCCAGCAGACCCCGGGACAGGGAAGGCTACACCTTC
TRBD1 - TRBJ1-6 TRBV18 CASSPIQGGNNSPLHF TGTGCCAGCTCACCAATTCAGGGGGGAAATAATTCACCCCTCCACTTT
- - TRBJ2-1 TRBV7-9 CASAPTGPSYNEQFF TGTGCCAGCGCACCGACAGGACCCTCCTACAATGAGCAGTTCTTC
TRBD1 - TRBJ1-2 TRBV27 CASSLAGTGVFGYTF TGTGCCAGCAGTTTAGCCGGGACAGGGGTTTTTGGCTACACCTTC
- few TRBJ2-7 TRBV2 CASTGDSYEQYF TGTGCCAGCACGGGGGACAGCTACGAGCAGTACTTC
- few TRBJ2-3 TRBV27 CASSRAGARNTQYF TGTGCCAGCAGTCGGGCGGGGGCTCGAAATACGCAGTATTTT
TRBD1 few TRBJ2-7 TRBV4-3 CASKPDRTGAEQYF TGCGCCAGCAAACCGGATCGGACAGGCGCCGAGCAGTACTTC
TRBD1 - TRBJ2-5 TRBV30 CAWSGPQGYQETQYF TGTGCCTGGAGTGGACCACAGGGGTACCAAGAGACCCAGTACTTC
TRBD1 - TRBJ1-6 TRBV5-1 CASSLVTGENSPLHF TGCGCCAGCAGCTTAGTAACAGGGGAAAATTCACCCCTCCACTTT
TRBD1 - TRBJ1-6 TRBV19 CASSMGQAIYNSPLHF TGTGCCAGTAGTATGGGACAGGCGATCTATAATTCACCCCTCCACTTT
- - TRBJ2-6 TRBV18 CASSQPPSANVLTF TGTGCCAGCTCTCAACCACCCAGTGCCAACGTCCTGACTTTC
- few TRBJ1-6 TRBV5-6 CASSLLGEGSPLHF TGTGCCAGCAGCTTGCTAGGGGAGGGCTCACCCCTCCACTTT
TRBD1 - TRBJ1-1 TRBV19 CASRTQGGSTEAFF TGTGCCAGTAGGACCCAGGGGGGAAGCACTGAAGCTTTCTTT
TRBD2 - TRBJ2-6 TRBV7-6 CASSLLADGANVLTF TGTGCCAGCAGCTTGCTAGCGGACGGGGCCAACGTCCTGACTTTC
- - TRBJ1-2 TRBV6-1 CASSVGGGYGYTF TGTGCCAGCAGTGTGGGGGGAGGCTATGGCTACACCTTC
- - TRBJ1-2 TRBV7-9 CASSSLGPAGYTF TGTGCCAGCAGCTCCCTGGGCCCGGCTGGCTACACCTTC
TRBD1 - TRBJ1-6 TRBV7-7 CASSLGGDRWDSPLHF TGTGCTAGCAGCTTGGGGGGGGACAGGTGGGATTCACCCCTCCACTTT
- - TRBJ1-2 TRBV5-6 CASGTGRGYGYTF TGTGCCAGCGGAACAGGGAGAGGCTATGGCTACACCTTC
TRBD1 - TRBJ2-3 TRBV7-2 CASSFGQGRDTQYF TGTGCCAGCAGCTTCGGACAGGGGAGAGATACGCAGTATTTT
- - TRBJ2-1 TRBV6-4 CASSDTGSSYNEQFF TGTGCCAGCAGTGATACGGGGAGCTCCTACAATGAGCAGTTCTTC
TRBD1 - TRBJ2-1 TRBV5-4 CASSRDSGSYNEQFF TGTGCCAGCAGCCGGGACAGCGGTTCCTACAATGAGCAGTTCTTC
TRBD2 - TRBJ2-5 TRBV6-1 CASSEASGTGGETQYF TGTGCCAGCAGTGAAGCCTCCGGGACGGGAGGGGAGACCCAGTACTTC
TRBD2 - TRBJ2-1 TRBV14 CASSQVGGGVYNEQFF TGTGCCAGCAGCCAAGTGGGCGGGGGAGTTTACAATGAGCAGTTCTTC
- - TRBJ2-2 TRBV15 CATSRDQERAYTGELFF TGTGCCACCAGCAGAGATCAGGAGAGGGCGTACACCGGGGAGCTGTTTTTT
TRBD2 few TRBJ2-1 TRBV7-3 CASSLTASGTYNEQFF TGTGCCAGCAGCTTAACGGCTAGCGGGACCTACAATGAGCAGTTCTTC
TRBD2 - TRBJ2-5 TRBV4-3 CASSQDFRGLALQETQYF TGCGCCAGCAGCCAAGATTTTAGGGGACTAGCTCTCCAAGAGACCCAGTACTTC
- - TRBJ1-1 TRBV19 CASSTTTGLRNTEAFF TGTGCCAGTAGCACAACAACCGGACTCCGGAACACTGAAGCTTTCTTT
- - TRBJ1-4 TRBV7-2 CASSRSTVTNEKLFF TGTGCCAGCAGCCGGTCGACAGTAACTAATGAAAAACTGTTTTTT
- - TRBJ2-2 TRBV28 CASSESTGELFF TGTGCCAGCAGTGAGTCGACCGGGGAGCTGTTTTTT
- - TRBJ2-5 TRBV4-3 CASSQDPRGETQYF TGCGCCAGCAGCCAAGATCCTCGGGGGGAGACCCAGTACTTC
- - TRBJ2-1 TRBV5-1 CASSLLFDPGGHNEQFF TGCGCCAGCAGCTTGTTGTTCGACCCGGGGGGCCACAATGAGCAGTTCTTC